This T cell receptor (beta chain) was observed in a study of PD-L1 blockade in urothelial cancer. At the level of the study: Patients, treated from about 2014 onward, received atezolizumab 1,200 mg intravenously every 3 weeks. Analysis of blood occurred 3 weeks (second dose) and 6 weeks after treatment start. Typically, measured as a median, blood samples had over 120,000 T cells. Whole-study findings and limits: By 3 weeks, tumor-associated blood clones had expanded more in durable-benefit patients.

Using immunoSEQ multiplex PCR, the repertoire was profiled, and TCRdb retains in-frame clones only, with some absent. There are about 82,000 clones in the sample; about 90% occur only once, and roughly 5.2% lies in the top ten. Remarks on this clone: Its specificity is unknown.

The sequenced sample was PBMCs, obtained around atezolizumab (anti-PD-L1) treatment. This receptor was obtained from a woman in her 70s with urothelial cancer.

CDR3 protein: CASTLRGAGLAGGPSDTQYF. Written as DNA, the CDR3 is TGTGCCAGCACCCTAAGGGGGGCAGGCCTAGCGGGAGGGCCTTCAGATACGCAGTATTTT. J is TRBJ2-3 and V is TRBV7-6; TRBD2 matches 12 bases. This CDR3 is 20 amino acids long. CDR1 and CDR2 from the germline V gene are SGHVS and FNYEAQ. The ends lost 7 bases at V and 4 bases at J; junction bases unmatched: 21.